This T cell receptor (beta chain) was captured by sequencing in a study of PD-1 blockade in classical Hodgkin lymphoma. Points on this clone: Its antigen is as yet unknown. The sample contains more than one DNA sequence encoding this CDR3.

This CDR3 is 11 amino acids long. V lost 6 bases and J lost 0, with 5 bases in between. Germline V gives CDR1 DFQATT, CDR2 SNEGSKA (reference sequence). The time point here: cycle 4 day 1 (C4D1), after less than seven weeks of nivolumab. Brentuximab vedotin exposure varied, and every patient relapsed after autologous stem cell transplantation. CD8+ T cells were isolated from thawed PBMCs by magnetic negative selection. Best overall response was complete response, partial response or progressive disease in these relapsed/refractory classical Hodgkin lymphoma patients. Libraries were prepared by immunoSEQ multiplex PCR; TCRdb keeps only in-frame clonotypes and omits some of them. The top ten hold 7.3% of the sample, which has about 20,000 clones, 84% seen once. Study observations and caveats: Newly diagnosed and completely responding patients shared comparable baseline diversity.

This TCR was sampled from a human donor with classical Hodgkin lymphoma. The V call is TRBV20-1, the J call TRBJ1-1; no definite D call. The input for sequencing was CD8+ T cells from blood, taken before the fourth cycle of nivolumab. CDR3 sequence (DNA): TGCAGTGCCCCTCTGAACACTGAAGCTTTCTTT. It specifies CSAPLNTEAFF.